These 28 T cell receptor beta chains came from one sample sequenced in a study of blood T cell repertoires in COVID-19. Repertoires were generated with immunoSEQ multiplex PCR, while TCRdb's copy carries only in-frame clones and drops some. The sample holds about 220,000 clones, around 84% seen once. Sequencing used peripheral blood. The receptors stem from a man aged 45-65 years with active or convalescent COVID-19.

This chain uses TRBV5-4 with TRBJ1-2, with D tentatively TRBD1 (5 bases). V was cut by 1 base and J by 7 bases, with 11 bases left in between. The V gene's germline CDR1 is SGHNT and CDR2 YYREEE (reference sequence). The CDR3 is made up of 13 amino acids. The DNA for the CDR3 is TGTGCCAGCAGCTTGCCCAGGGTCGGTGGCTACACCTTC. Its protein product is CASSLPRVGGYTF.

The V call is TRBV5-1, the J call TRBJ1-2; TRBD1 is a possible D gene (6 bases). The length of the CDR3 is 14 residues. Germline CDR1 reads SGHRS; CDR2 reads YFSETQ. V was pared by 0 bases and J by 5 bases, with 11 bases between. The CDR3 bases are TGCGCCAGCAGCTTGGTGGACAGCTTTTATGGCTACACCTTC. It translates to CASSLVDSFYGYTF.

The J gene is TRBJ2-2, the V gene TRBV10-3; 8 bases are shared with TRBD1. CDR1 ENHRY and CDR2 SYGVKD come from the germline V gene. The V and J ends lost 3 bases and 2 bases, in that order; junction bases with no gene match: 2. CDR3 length: 15 residues. The CDR3 region is CAISDRGLNTGELFF. As DNA, the CDR3 is TGTGCCATCAGTGACAGGGGGCTAAACACCGGGGAGCTGTTTTTT.

In DNA, the CDR3 is TGTGCCAGCAGCTTAGAAGCGAGTGGGGATACGCAGTATTTT. Protein product: CASSLEASGDTQYF. The chain couples TRBV7-2 to TRBJ2-3; D is ambiguous. Trimming shortened V by 1 base and J by 6 bases, and 11 bases separated the two germline ends. CDR1 and CDR2 from the germline V gene are SGHTA and FQGNSA. The CDR3 has 14 residues. Filled out from reference TRBV7-2 and TRBJ2-3, the complete variable domain reads GAGVSQSPSNKVTEKGKDVELRCDPISGHTALYWYRQSLGQGLEFLIYFQGNSAPDKSGLPSDRFSAERTGGSVSTLTIQRTQQEDSAVYLCASSLEASGDTQYFGPGTRLTVL.

This clone appeared once. The chain has TRBV12-3 or TRBV12-4 and TRBJ2-3; no definite D call. With 6 bases removed from V and 5 bases from J, the gap between germline ends came to 9 bases. The CDR3 consists of 12 residues. CDR3 nucleotide sequence: TGTGCCAGCAGCATACAGAAAGATACGCAGTATTTT. This sequence encodes CASSIQKDTQYF.

The chain couples TRBV4-1 to TRBJ2-2, with D possibly matching TRBD1 (6 bases). The CDR3 has 14 residues. CDR1 is MGHRA and CDR2 is YSYEKL in the germline V gene. V lost 5 bases to trimming and J lost 3 bases, with 10 bases between them. CDR3 nucleotides: TGCGCCAGCAGCGAGGGACAATACACCGGGGAGCTGTTTTTT. It specifies CASSEGQYTGELFF.

The V gene is TRBV18, the J gene TRBJ1-5; tentative D call: TRBD1 (5 bases). Per germline, CDR1 KGHSH and CDR2 LQKENI. CDR3 length equals 16 residues. The germline V and J ends were trimmed by 3 bases and 5 bases, with 17 bases remaining between them. CDR3 residues: CASSPPQGLRYQPQHF. CDR3 DNA sequence: TGTGCCAGCTCACCGCCCCAGGGCTTACGATATCAGCCCCAGCATTTT.

The rearrangement links TRBV5-1 to TRBJ2-3; 12 positions match TRBD2. V dropped 4 bases and J dropped 6; count of bases not matched to a gene: 9. The CDR3 extends over 16 amino acids. CDR1 and CDR2 from the germline V gene are SGHRS and YFSETQ. This CDR3 reads CASSPLGGLAGDTQYF. Here the CDR3 DNA reads TGCGCCAGCAGCCCTCTGGGCGGACTAGCGGGGGATACGCAGTATTTT.

The chain carries TRBV5-1 and TRBJ2-7, with 7 positions matching TRBD1. V lost 4 bases and J lost 4; bases outside the gene matches: 11. Per the germline V gene, CDR1 is SGHRS and CDR2 is YFSETQ. This CDR3 region has 15 residues. The CDR3 DNA sequence: TGCGCCAGCAGCCCGGAGACAGGGAAGTTTTACGAGCAGTACGTC. This sequence encodes CASSPETGKFYEQYV.

This rearrangement joins TRBV7-6 to TRBJ2-1; tentative D call: TRBD2 (6 bases). CDR1 is SGHVS and CDR2 is FNYEAQ in the germline V gene. The CDR3 runs 12 residues. V was cut by 4 bases and J by 8 bases, with 9 bases left in between. The CDR3 loop is CASSSLADEQFF. DNA for the CDR3: TGTGCCAGCAGCTCCTTAGCGGATGAGCAGTTCTTC.

The rearrangement links TRBV7-9 to TRBJ2-2; possibly TRBD1 for D (5 bases). The V gene lost 5 bases and the J gene lost 2 bases, with 12 bases spanning the gap. This CDR3 region has 15 residues. Germline-derived CDR1 and CDR2 are SEHNR and FQNEAQ (reference sequence). The CDR3 sequence is CASSPKDINTGELFF. CDR3 bases: TGTGCCAGCAGCCCCAAGGACATTAACACCGGGGAGCTGTTTTTT.

The chain couples TRBV11-2 to TRBJ1-1, with 9 positions matching TRBD1. CDR3 length: 11 residues. Germline V gene data show CDR1 as SGHAT and CDR2 as FQNNGV. The V and J ends lost 6 bases and 12 bases, in that order; junction bases with no gene match: 5. The CDR3 loop is CASSTGQGPFF. The CDR3 region has the DNA TGTGCCAGCAGTACGGGACAGGGACCTTTCTTT.

This rearrangement joins TRBV7-9 to TRBJ2-3; no clear D gene. V was clipped by 4 bases and J by 0 bases, with 11 bases between them. This CDR3 is built from 15 residues. The germline CDR1 and CDR2 sequences are SEHNR and FQNEAQ (reference sequence). The CDR3 is CASSYRSTSTDTQYF. The CDR3 DNA follows: TGTGCCAGCAGCTATCGAAGTACTAGCACAGATACGCAGTATTTT.

This chain uses TRBV24-1 with TRBJ1-1, with D tentatively TRBD1 (5 bases). The CDR3 is made up of 15 amino acids. V lost 2 bases, J lost 2 bases, and 11 bases lay in between. Germline lookup yields CDR1 KGHDR and CDR2 SFDVKD. CDR3 sequence (DNA): TGTGCCACCAGTGATTCTCGGCAGGGAAACACTGAAGCTTTCTTT. Protein product: CATSDSRQGNTEAFF.

This chain connects TRBV28 to TRBJ1-6; 10 bases align to TRBD1. After removal of 4 bases from V and 10 bases from J, the junction contained 10 bases not matched to a gene. The CDR3 consists of 16 residues. Germline lookup yields CDR1 MDHEN and CDR2 SYDVKM. Written as DNA, the CDR3 is TGTGCCAGCAGTTCCTCCGGGACAGGGGTTCGGTCACCCCTCCACTTT. Its protein product is CASSSSGTGVRSPLHF.

The chain recombines TRBV6-5 with TRBJ2-7, with D maybe TRBD2 (6 bases). Germline lookup yields CDR1 MNHEY and CDR2 SVGAGI. The V end lost 3 bases, the J end lost 5 bases, and 17 bases lay between the germline ends. The CDR3 extends over 15 amino acids. The CDR3 region is CASSYGGKRPHEQYF. CDR3 DNA sequence: TGTGCCAGCAGTTATGGCGGGAAGAGGCCACACGAGCAGTACTTC.

This clone was picked up a small number of times. The chain employs TRBV7-9 and TRBJ2-2; 7 bases map to TRBD2. Trimming took 5 bases from V and 3 from J; bases not matched to a gene: 9. The germline CDR1 and CDR2 sequences are SEHNR and FQNEAQ (reference sequence). The CDR3 is made up of 16 amino acids. Here the CDR3 DNA reads TGTGCCAGCAGCCCCTGGACTAGGAGTGACACCGGGGAGCTGTTTTTT. It encodes CASSPWTRSDTGELFF.

This clone was seen a few times. The CDR3 DNA reads as TGTGCCAGCAGCCCGCTAGGCGGGGGAGGCAATCAGCCCCAGCATTTT. It translates to CASSPLGGGGNQPQHF. V gene TRBV7-8 combines with J gene TRBJ1-5; D is perhaps TRBD1 (5 bases). The V and J ends lost 5 bases and 2 bases respectively, with 16 bases between them. Germline V gene sequence: CDR1 SGHVS, CDR2 FQNEAQ. The CDR3 runs to 16 residues.

V gene TRBV10-1 combines with J gene TRBJ2-7; a possible D gene is TRBD1 (5 bases). The germline V gene encodes CDR1 WNHNN and CDR2 SYGVQD (reference sequence). The CDR3 contains 10 residues. V was shortened by 6 bases and J by 5 bases, with 5 bases between the two germline ends. The CDR3 loop reads CASRGDEQYV. CDR3 in DNA: TGCGCCAGCAGAGGGGACGAGCAGTACGTC.

The chain is built from TRBV7-2 and TRBJ2-1; D is uncertain. CDR1 and CDR2 (germline): SGHTA, FQGNSA. CDR3 length: 12 amino acids. Trimming removed 3 bases from V and 2 bases from J, with 2 bases in between. CDR3 residues: CASSFAYNEQFF. The CDR3 nucleotides read TGTGCCAGCAGCTTCGCCTACAATGAGCAGTTCTTC. The full variable domain, with the rest looked up from reference TRBV7-2 and TRBJ2-1, is GAGVSQSPSNKVTEKGKDVELRCDPISGHTALYWYRQSLGQGLEFLIYFQGNSAPDKSGLPSDRFSAERTGGSVSTLTIQRTQQEDSAVYLCASSFAYNEQFFGPGTRLTVL.

V and J are TRBV6-5 and TRBJ1-1, with D possibly matching TRBD1 (6 bases). The CDR3 spans 13 residues. V gave up 9 bases and J gave up 2 bases, with 13 bases separating them. CDR1 MNHEY and CDR2 SVGAGI come from the germline V gene. This CDR3 reads CASKGVGNTEAFF. DNA for the CDR3: TGTGCCAGTAAGGGGGTCGGAAACACTGAAGCTTTCTTT.

This chain links TRBV7-3 with TRBJ1-1; D call uncertain. CDR1 SGHTA and CDR2 FQGTGA come from the germline V gene. The CDR3 contains 13 residues. V lost 3 bases to trimming and J lost 0 bases, with 5 bases between them. This CDR3 reads CASSFTVNTEAFF. The CDR3 DNA sequence: TGTGCCAGCAGCTTTACAGTGAACACTGAAGCTTTCTTT.

The chain couples TRBV7-2 to TRBJ1-2, with D uncertain. This CDR3 spans 15 amino acids. From germline, CDR1 is SGHTA and CDR2 FQGNSA. V lost 4 bases to trimming and J lost 2 bases, with 14 bases between them. The CDR3 sequence is CASSWSGLLNYGYTF. The CDR3 DNA reads as TGTGCCAGCAGCTGGTCGGGTCTCCTAAACTATGGCTACACCTTC.

The gene calls are TRBV7-2 and TRBJ2-7, with D perhaps matching TRBD2 (5 bases). Germline V gives CDR1 SGHTA, CDR2 FQGNSA. Trimming shortened V by 6 bases and J by 2 bases, and 17 bases separated the two germline ends. CDR3 length: 15 amino acids. The CDR3 sequence: CASRESGPTPYEQYF. The CDR3 DNA is TGTGCCAGCAGGGAAAGCGGTCCCACCCCCTACGAGCAGTACTTC.

The chain employs TRBV7-2 and TRBJ1-1, with a possible D match to TRBD1 (5 bases). This CDR3 region has 17 residues. Germline V CDR1 and CDR2: SGHTA, FQGNSA. V was cut by 8 bases and J by 4 bases, with 26 bases left in between. CDR3 DNA sequence: TGTGCCAGCGTGGTCGGCCAGGGAAGAGGGCGGGGCACTGAAGCTTTCTTT. Its protein product is CASVVGQGRGRGTEAFF.

The chain has TRBV27 and TRBJ1-6; 9 positions match TRBD1. CDR1 is MNHEY, CDR2 SMNVEV, per germline (reference sequence). V shed 4 bases, J shed 0 bases, and the junction held 7 bases outside the gene matches. The CDR3 is 18 residues long. In DNA, the CDR3 is TGTGCCAGCAGTTCCCGGGGGACAGGGATCTCCTATAATTCACCCCTCCACTTT. Translated: CASSSRGTGISYNSPLHF.

The CDR3 is CASSFGGAGGGMRSPLHF. The DNA of the CDR3 is TGTGCCAGCAGCTTCGGGGGGGCGGGAGGGGGTATGCGTTCACCCCTCCACTTT. J is TRBJ1-6 and V is TRBV5-8; the D gene is possibly TRBD1 (6 bases). Trimming stripped 2 bases from V and 9 bases from J, with 24 bases between. This CDR3 has 18 residues. Germline V gives CDR1 SGHTS, CDR2 YDEGEE.

The rearrangement joins TRBV3-1 (or the pseudogene TRBV3-2) to TRBJ1-5; the D is unclear. CDR1 and CDR2 (germline): LGHDT, YNNKEL (reference sequence). This CDR3 has 14 residues. V was cut by 4 bases and J by 0 bases, with 7 bases left in between. The CDR3 loop is CASSLSGSNQPQHF. CDR3 bases: TGTGCCAGCAGCCTGTCGGGTAGCAATCAGCCCCAGCATTTT.